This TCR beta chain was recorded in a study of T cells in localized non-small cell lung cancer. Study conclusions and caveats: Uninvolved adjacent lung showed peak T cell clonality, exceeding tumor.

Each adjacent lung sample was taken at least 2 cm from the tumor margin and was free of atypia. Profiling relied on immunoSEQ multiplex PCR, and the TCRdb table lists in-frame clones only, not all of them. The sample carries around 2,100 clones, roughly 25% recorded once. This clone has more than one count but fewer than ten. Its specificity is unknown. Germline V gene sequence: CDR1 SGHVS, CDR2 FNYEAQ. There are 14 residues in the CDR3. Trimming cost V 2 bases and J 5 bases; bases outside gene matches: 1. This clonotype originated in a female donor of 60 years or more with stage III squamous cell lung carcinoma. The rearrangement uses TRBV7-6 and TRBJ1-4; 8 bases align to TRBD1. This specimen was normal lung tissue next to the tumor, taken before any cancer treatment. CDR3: CASSLYRGNEKLFF. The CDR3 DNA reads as TGTGCCAGCAGCTTATACAGGGGGAATGAAAAACTGTTTTTT.